This TCR beta chain was obtained from a study of CD8 T cells in ankylosing spondylitis. Whole-study results and caveats: Significant enrichment of disease-linked clones was reportedly seen in matched ankylosing spondylitis synovial fluid. Those disease-linked clones were CD8+; they were also relatively rare in peripheral blood. There was a TCR beta motif, made of several highly homologous variants, that appeared characteristic of ankylosing spondylitis blood.

Remarks on this clonotype: Its specificity is not known.

Library preparation for TCR beta used quantitative 5'-RACE with molecular barcodes. Each CDR3 protein is one row after TCRdb ran MiXCR on the 5' RACE reads. The sample consists of under 950,000 distinct CDR3 sequences, 15% to 20% of them appearing once. CDR3 length: 16 amino acids. V lost 0 bases, J lost 6 bases, and 15 bases lay in between. Per the germline V gene, CDR1 is MGHDK and CDR2 is SYGVNS. Sample: blood, either unsorted or a sorted T cell fraction (not recorded which). The V and J genes are TRBV25-1 and TRBJ2-1; TRBD1 might be the D (5 bases). The receptor was isolated from a male donor with ankylosing spondylitis. The CDR3 DNA reads TGTGCCAGCAGTGAATATCAGGGAACTCGAGTCAATGAGCAGTTCTTC. As protein: CASSEYQGTRVNEQFF.